This is a list of T cell receptor beta chains from one sample in a study of blood T cell repertoires in COVID-19. Libraries were prepared by immunoSEQ multiplex PCR; TCRdb keeps only in-frame clonotypes and omits some of them. The sample includes under 300,000 clones, nearly 90% of them seen just once. The source material was PBMCs or T cells enriched from blood (not recorded which). Source of these receptors: a woman aged 25 to 39 who had recovered from COVID-19. The CDR3 runs from the conserved cysteine through the conserved F or W. Fields, in order: clone size, D gene, J gene, V gene, CDR3 protein, CDR3 DNA. A D gene is named only where the DNA matches it firmly. Size tells how often a clone was seen (once, few, many) or the class of an expanded clone, and some rows leave it out.

>-|-|TRBJ2-3|TRBV28
CASRAPPHTDTQYF
TGTGCCAGCAGGGCTCCCCCACACACAGATACGCAGTATTTT
>-|-|TRBJ2-3|TRBV19
CASSADSGSSTDTQYF
TGTGCCAGTAGTGCTGATAGCGGAAGCAGCACAGATACGCAGTATTTT
>-|-|TRBJ2-3|TRBV5-1
CASSLGAKDTQYF
TGCGCCAGCAGCCTGGGGGCAAAGGATACGCAGTATTTT
>-|-|TRBJ2-7|TRBV25-1
CASSQTGTAEQYF
TGTGCCAGCAGTCAAACCGGGACTGCCGAGCAGTACTTC
>-|TRBD2|TRBJ2-7|TRBV5-6
CASSLTGLAGDRYEQYF
TGTGCCAGCAGCCTCACGGGACTAGCGGGAGACCGCTACGAGCAGTACTTC
>-|-|TRBJ2-1|TRBV7-9
CASSSGQNEQFF
TGTGCCAGCAGCTCCGGACAGAATGAGCAGTTCTTC
>-|TRBD2|TRBJ2-1|TRBV3-1/TRBV3-2
CASSQPGGLAGGPNEQFF
TGTGCCAGCAGCCAACCCGGGGGACTAGCGGGAGGGCCAAATGAGCAGTTCTTC
>-|-|TRBJ1-1|TRBV11-2
CASSTGNTEAFF
TGTGCCAGCAGCACAGGGAACACTGAAGCTTTCTTT
>-|TRBD2|TRBJ2-3|TRBV4-1
CASSQVRAGSTDTQYF
TGCGCCAGCAGCCAAGTTCGAGCGGGGAGCACAGATACGCAGTATTTT
>-|TRBD1|TRBJ2-7|TRBV15
CATSIPAGTGVYEQYF
TGTGCCACCAGCATTCCGGCCGGGACAGGGGTGTACGAGCAGTACTTC
>-|TRBD2|TRBJ2-7|TRBV3-1/TRBV3-2
CASSYGTSGIEQYF
TGTGCCAGCAGTTACGGGACTAGCGGGATCGAGCAGTACTTC
>-|-|TRBJ1-5|TRBV28
CASSLWAGSGSNQPQHF
TGTGCCAGCAGTTTATGGGCGGGCAGCGGGAGCAATCAGCCCCAGCATTTT
>-|TRBD2|TRBJ2-7|TRBV5-4
CASSSRTSGRSYEQYF
TGTGCCAGCAGCTCCCGGACTAGCGGGAGATCCTACGAGCAGTACTTC
>-|TRBD2|TRBJ2-3|TRBV7-6
CASSITSGRSHTQYF
TGTGCCAGCAGCATCACTAGCGGGAGGTCTCATACGCAGTATTTT
>few|-|TRBJ1-4|TRBV5-6
CASSRWWGRDEKLFF
TGTGCCAGCAGCCGCTGGTGGGGGCGAGATGAAAAACTGTTTTTT
>few|-|TRBJ1-1|TRBV18
CASSPPRVLNTEAFF
TGTGCCAGCTCACCACCCCGGGTCTTAAACACTGAAGCTTTCTTT
>-|-|TRBJ1-2|TRBV5-4
CASNKGSPEYGYTF
TGTGCCAGCAATAAGGGGTCTCCGGAGTATGGCTACACCTTC
>few|-|TRBJ2-7|TRBV27
CASSPIRSSYEQYF
TGTGCCAGCAGCCCCATTAGGAGCTCCTACGAGCAGTACTTC
>-|-|TRBJ2-1|TRBV27
CASSLRKSPNEQFF
TGTGCCAGCAGCCTTAGAAAGTCCCCCAATGAGCAGTTCTTC
>-|-|TRBJ1-5|TRBV7-9
CASADRLGPQHF
TGTGCCAGCGCTGACAGGTTAGGGCCCCAGCATTTT
>few|-|TRBJ2-7|TRBV6-2/TRBV6-3
CASSGYGPRGYEQYF
TGTGCCAGCAGTGGATACGGTCCCAGGGGTTACGAGCAGTACTTC
>-|-|TRBJ1-1|TRBV6-2/TRBV6-3
CASSYSFRQAPFF
TGTGCCAGCAGTTACTCGTTCCGGCAGGCTCCTTTCTTT
>-|-|TRBJ2-5|TRBV10-3
CAISESQSRETQYF
TGTGCCATCAGTGAGTCTCAGAGCAGGGAGACCCAGTACTTC
>-|TRBD1|TRBJ1-6|TRBV7-2
CATTGGTGGSPLHF
TGTGCCACAACCGGGGGGACAGGGGGTTCACCCCTCCACTTT
>-|-|TRBJ2-7|TRBV2
CASRRDYEQYF
TGTGCCAGCAGGAGGGACTACGAGCAGTACTTC
>-|TRBD1|TRBJ1-1|TRBV11-1
CASSPGQGVTEAFF
TGTGCCAGCAGCCCGGGACAGGGGGTCACTGAAGCTTTCTTT
>-|-|TRBJ1-3|TRBV7-8
CASSLVARADSGNTIYF
TGTGCCAGCAGCTTAGTTGCCCGAGCCGACTCTGGAAACACCATATATTTT
>-|TRBD1|TRBJ2-3|TRBV9
CASSVETGVSTDTQYF
TGTGCCAGCAGCGTAGAGACAGGGGTCAGCACAGATACGCAGTATTTT
>-|-|TRBJ2-7|TRBV15
CATSRSHYEQYF
TGTGCCACCAGCAGATCACACTACGAGCAGTACTTC
>-|TRBD2|TRBJ2-1|TRBV5-6
CASSLTSESYNEQFF
TGTGCCAGCAGCCTGACTAGCGAGTCCTACAATGAGCAGTTCTTC
>-|-|TRBJ1-3|TRBV27
CASSLTETGNTIYF
TGTGCCAGCAGTTTAACTGAGACAGGAAACACCATATATTTT
>-|TRBD1|TRBJ1-1|TRBV29-1
CSVVRQGEYTEAFF
TGCAGCGTAGTTCGACAGGGGGAATATACTGAAGCTTTCTTT
>-|TRBD2|TRBJ2-2|TRBV9
CASSQGLARTGELFF
TGTGCCAGCAGCCAGGGACTAGCTCGCACCGGGGAGCTGTTTTTT
>-|-|TRBJ1-2|TRBV28
CASSPYKVREGGYTF
TGTGCCAGCAGTCCCTATAAGGTCCGGGAGGGTGGCTACACCTTC
>-|-|TRBJ1-1|TRBV4-1
CASSQDLGHRAPEAFF
TGCGCCAGCAGCCAAGATCTGGGGCACAGGGCCCCTGAAGCTTTCTTT
>-|TRBD2|TRBJ2-3|TRBV2
CASWGLTIADTQYF
TGTGCCAGCTGGGGACTAACGATCGCAGATACGCAGTATTTT
>-|TRBD1|TRBJ1-4|TRBV28
CASRDRANEKLFF
TGTGCCAGCCGGGACAGAGCGAATGAAAAACTGTTTTTT
>-|TRBD1|TRBJ2-1|TRBV19
CASTLGQGAQNEQFF
TGTGCCAGTACCCTCGGACAGGGGGCGCAGAATGAGCAGTTCTTC
>-|TRBD2|TRBJ2-7|TRBV7-8
CASSLQTSGIYEQYF
TGTGCCAGCAGCTTACAGACTAGCGGGATCTACGAGCAGTACTTC
>-|-|TRBJ1-6|TRBV28
CASRENNSPLHF
TGTGCCAGCAGGGAGAACAATTCACCCCTCCACTTT
>-|-|TRBJ2-3|TRBV30
CAWGQETGVSDTQYF
TGTGCCTGGGGTCAGGAGACGGGGGTTTCAGATACGCAGTATTTT
>-|TRBD1|TRBJ2-3|TRBV27
CASSLSGTGTDTQYF
TGTGCCAGCAGTTTATCAGGGACAGGGACAGATACGCAGTATTTT
>-|TRBD1|TRBJ1-2|TRBV24-1
CATSEPTGAYGYTF
TGTGCCACCAGTGAGCCTACAGGGGCCTATGGCTACACCTTC
>-|-|TRBJ1-1|TRBV5-1
CASREPETGNTEAFF
TGCGCCAGCAGGGAACCGGAAACAGGGAACACTGAAGCTTTCTTT
>-|-|TRBJ2-1|TRBV11-3
CASSSIRGVTINEQFF
TGTGCCAGCAGCTCCATCAGGGGAGTAACTATAAATGAGCAGTTCTTC
>-|TRBD1|TRBJ2-1|TRBV20-1
CSASRGTGRPHNEQFF
TGCAGTGCTAGTAGAGGGACAGGGCGTCCGCACAATGAGCAGTTCTTC
>-|-|TRBJ1-2|TRBV28
CASSPTQGAHGYTF
TGTGCCAGCAGTCCGACACAGGGCGCACATGGCTACACCTTC
>-|TRBD2|TRBJ2-1|TRBV6-5
CASSFRREDQGEQFF
TGTGCCAGCAGTTTCCGGCGGGAGGACCAGGGTGAGCAGTTCTTC
>-|-|TRBJ2-1|TRBV18
CASSPPGTSNNEQFF
TGTGCCAGCTCACCCCCCGGGACAAGTAACAATGAGCAGTTCTTC
>-|-|TRBJ1-3|TRBV9
CASSVVGSSGNTIYF
TGTGCCAGCAGCGTAGTGGGGAGCTCTGGAAACACCATATATTTT
>-|-|TRBJ2-1|TRBV5-6
CASSLVASNEQFF
TGTGCCAGCAGCTTGGTAGCCTCTAATGAGCAGTTCTTC